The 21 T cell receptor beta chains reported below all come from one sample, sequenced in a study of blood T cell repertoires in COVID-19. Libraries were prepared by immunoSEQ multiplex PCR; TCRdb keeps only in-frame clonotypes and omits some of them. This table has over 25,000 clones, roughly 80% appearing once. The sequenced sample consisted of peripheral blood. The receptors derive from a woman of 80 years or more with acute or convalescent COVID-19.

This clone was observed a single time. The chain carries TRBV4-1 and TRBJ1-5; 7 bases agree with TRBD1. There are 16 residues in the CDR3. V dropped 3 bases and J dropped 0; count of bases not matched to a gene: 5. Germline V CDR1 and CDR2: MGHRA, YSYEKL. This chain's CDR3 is CASSQPGGNSNQPQHF. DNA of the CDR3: TGCGCCAGCAGCCAGCCAGGGGGAAATAGCAATCAGCCCCAGCATTTT.

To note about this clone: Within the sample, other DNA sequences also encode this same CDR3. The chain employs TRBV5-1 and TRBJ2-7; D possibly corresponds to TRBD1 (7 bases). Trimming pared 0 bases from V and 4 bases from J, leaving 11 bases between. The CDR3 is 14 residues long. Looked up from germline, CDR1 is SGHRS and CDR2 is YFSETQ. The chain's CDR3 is CASSLGQGGYEQYF. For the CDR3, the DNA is TGCGCCAGCAGCTTGGGGCAGGGGGGATACGAGCAGTACTTC. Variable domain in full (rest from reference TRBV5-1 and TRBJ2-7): KAGVTQTPRYLIKTRGQQVTLSCSPISGHRSVSWYQQTPGQGLQFLFEYFSETQRNKGNFPGRFSGRQFSNSRSEMNVSTLELGDSALYLCASSLGQGGYEQYFGPGTRLTVT.

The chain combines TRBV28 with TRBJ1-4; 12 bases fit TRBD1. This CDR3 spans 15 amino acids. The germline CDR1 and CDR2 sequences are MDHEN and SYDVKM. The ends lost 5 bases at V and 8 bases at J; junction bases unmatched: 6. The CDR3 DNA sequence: TGTGCCAGCAGTCCCGGGACAGGGGGCCGAGAAAAACTGTTTTTT. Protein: CASSPGTGGREKLFF.

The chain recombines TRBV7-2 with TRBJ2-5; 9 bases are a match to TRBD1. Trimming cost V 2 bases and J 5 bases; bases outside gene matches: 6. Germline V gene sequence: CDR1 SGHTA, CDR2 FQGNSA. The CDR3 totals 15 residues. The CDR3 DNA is TGTGCCAGCAGCTTAAACAGGGGGCAGGGTGAGACCCAGTACTTC. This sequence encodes CASSLNRGQGETQYF.

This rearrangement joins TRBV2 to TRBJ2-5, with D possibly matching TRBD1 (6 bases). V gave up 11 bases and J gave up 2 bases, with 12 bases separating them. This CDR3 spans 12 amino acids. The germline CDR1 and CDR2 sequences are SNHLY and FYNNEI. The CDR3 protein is CAVGTRQETQYF. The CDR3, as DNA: TGTGCCGTCGGGACACGACAAGAGACCCAGTACTTC.

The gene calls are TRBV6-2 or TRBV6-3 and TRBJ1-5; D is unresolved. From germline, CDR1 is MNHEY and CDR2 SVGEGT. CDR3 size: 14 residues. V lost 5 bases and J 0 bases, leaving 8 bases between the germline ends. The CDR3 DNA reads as TGTGCCAGCAGTCCAACAAATAGCAATCAGCCCCAGCATTTT. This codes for CASSPTNSNQPQHF.

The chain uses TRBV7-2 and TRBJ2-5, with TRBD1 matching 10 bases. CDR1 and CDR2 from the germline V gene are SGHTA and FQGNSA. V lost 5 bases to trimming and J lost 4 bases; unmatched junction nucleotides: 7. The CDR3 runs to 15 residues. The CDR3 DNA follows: TGTGCCAGCAGCCTGACAGGGGGCGCGGGAGAGACCCAGTACTTC. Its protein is CASSLTGGAGETQYF.

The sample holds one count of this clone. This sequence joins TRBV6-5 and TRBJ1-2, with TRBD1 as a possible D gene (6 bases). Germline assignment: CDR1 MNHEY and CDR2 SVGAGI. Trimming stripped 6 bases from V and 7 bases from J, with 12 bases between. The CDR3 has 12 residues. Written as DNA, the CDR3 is TGTGCCAGCAGAGGAACAGGGAGTGGCTACACCTTC. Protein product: CASRGTGSGYTF.

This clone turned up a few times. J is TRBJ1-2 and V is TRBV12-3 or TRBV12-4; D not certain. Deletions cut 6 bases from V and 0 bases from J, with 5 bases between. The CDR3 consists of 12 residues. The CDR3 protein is CASSTTNYGYTF. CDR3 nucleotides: TGTGCCAGCAGCACAACTAACTATGGCTACACCTTC.

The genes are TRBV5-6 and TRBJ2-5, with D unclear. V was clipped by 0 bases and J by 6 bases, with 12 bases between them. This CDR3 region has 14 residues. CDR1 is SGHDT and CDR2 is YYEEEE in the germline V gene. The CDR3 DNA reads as TGTGCCAGCAGCTTGGCTCTAGTGGCACAGACCCAGTACTTC. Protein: CASSLALVAQTQYF.

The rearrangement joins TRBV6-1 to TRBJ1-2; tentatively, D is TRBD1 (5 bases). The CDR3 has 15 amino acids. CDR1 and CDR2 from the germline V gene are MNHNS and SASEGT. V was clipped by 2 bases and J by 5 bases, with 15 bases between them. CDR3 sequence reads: CASSEYGATYYGYTF. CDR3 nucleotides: TGTGCCAGCAGTGAATATGGGGCCACCTATTATGGCTACACCTTC.

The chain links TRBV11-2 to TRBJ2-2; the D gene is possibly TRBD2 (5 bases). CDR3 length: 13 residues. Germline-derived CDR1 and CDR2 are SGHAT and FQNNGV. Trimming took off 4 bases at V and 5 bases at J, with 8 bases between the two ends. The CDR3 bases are TGTGCCAGCAGCTCTAGCAATACCGGGGAGCTGTTTTTT. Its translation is CASSSSNTGELFF.

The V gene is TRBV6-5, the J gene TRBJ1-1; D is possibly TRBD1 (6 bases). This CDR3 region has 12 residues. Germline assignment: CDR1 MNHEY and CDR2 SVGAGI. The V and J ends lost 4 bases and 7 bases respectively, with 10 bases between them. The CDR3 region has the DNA TGTGCCAGCAGTTTCCAGGGGTATGAAGCTTTCTTT. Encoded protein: CASSFQGYEAFF.

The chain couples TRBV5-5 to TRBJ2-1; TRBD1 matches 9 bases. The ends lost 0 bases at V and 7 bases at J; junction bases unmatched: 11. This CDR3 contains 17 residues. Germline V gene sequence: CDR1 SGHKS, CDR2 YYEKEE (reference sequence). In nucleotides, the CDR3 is TGTGCCAGCAGCTTGGTTCCCGGACAGGGGATAGGGAATGAGCAGTTCTTC. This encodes CASSLVPGQGIGNEQFF.

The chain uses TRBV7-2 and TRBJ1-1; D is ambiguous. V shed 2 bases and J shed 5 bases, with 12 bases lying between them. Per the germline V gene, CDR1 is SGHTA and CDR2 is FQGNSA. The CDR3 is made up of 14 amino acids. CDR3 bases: TGTGCCAGCAGCTTAATTCCGGGAAGGACTGAAGCTTTCTTT. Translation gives CASSLIPGRTEAFF.

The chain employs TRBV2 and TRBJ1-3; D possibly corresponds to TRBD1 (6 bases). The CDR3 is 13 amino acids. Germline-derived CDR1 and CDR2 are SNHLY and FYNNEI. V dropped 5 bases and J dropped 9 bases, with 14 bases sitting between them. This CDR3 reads CASSTRQVSTIYF. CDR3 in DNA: TGTGCCAGCAGTACCAGACAGGTTTCCACCATATATTTT.

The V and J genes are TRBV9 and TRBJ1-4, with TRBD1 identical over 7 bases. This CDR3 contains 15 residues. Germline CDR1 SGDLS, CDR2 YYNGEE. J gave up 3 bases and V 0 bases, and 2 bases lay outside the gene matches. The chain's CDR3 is CASSVGGTANEKLFF. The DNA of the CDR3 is TGTGCCAGCAGCGTAGGTGGGACAGCTAATGAAAAACTGTTTTTT.

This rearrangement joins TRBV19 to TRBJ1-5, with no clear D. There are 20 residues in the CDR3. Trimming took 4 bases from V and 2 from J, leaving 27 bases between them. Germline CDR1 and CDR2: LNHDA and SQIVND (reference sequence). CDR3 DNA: TGTGCCAGTAGTACCGAAGGCGGGGTCGGCTGGATCGGAGGCAATCAGCCCCAGCATTTT. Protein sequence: CASSTEGGVGWIGGNQPQHF.

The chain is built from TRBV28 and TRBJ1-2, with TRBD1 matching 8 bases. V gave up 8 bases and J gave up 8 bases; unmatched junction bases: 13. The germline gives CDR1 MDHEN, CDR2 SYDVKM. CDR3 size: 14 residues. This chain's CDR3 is CASGIYAGGAGYTF. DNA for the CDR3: TGTGCCAGCGGGATATATGCAGGGGGCGCAGGCTACACCTTC.

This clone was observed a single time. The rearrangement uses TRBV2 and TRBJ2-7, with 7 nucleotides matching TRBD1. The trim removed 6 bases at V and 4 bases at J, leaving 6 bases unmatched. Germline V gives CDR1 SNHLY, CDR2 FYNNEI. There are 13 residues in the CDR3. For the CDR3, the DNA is TGTGCCAGCAGACCCACAGGGGCGTACGAGCAGTACTTC. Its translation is CASRPTGAYEQYF.

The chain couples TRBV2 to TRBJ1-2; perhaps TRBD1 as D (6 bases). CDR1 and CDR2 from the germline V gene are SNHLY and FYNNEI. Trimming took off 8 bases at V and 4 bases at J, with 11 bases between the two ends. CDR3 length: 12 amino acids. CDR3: CASRGGSYGYTF. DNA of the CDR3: TGTGCCAGCCGAGGGGGAAGCTATGGCTACACCTTC.